The present T cell receptor beta chain was sequenced within a study of blood T cell repertoires in COVID-19. Study-wide context: COVID-19 samples from acute and convalescent phases originated in the United States, Italy and Spain. In each case, the material was cDNA or gDNA derived from T cells, B-cell-depleted T cells, or PBMCs.

The CDR3 is made up of 13 amino acids. Trimming took off 5 bases at V and 2 bases at J, with 9 bases between the two ends. The germline gives CDR1 MDHEN, CDR2 SYDVKM. Per the authors' pipeline: Scientists estimated how many nucleated cells there were by amplifying reference gene primers. Produced via immunoSEQ multiplex PCR; TCRdb's table is partial and in-frame only. The V and J calls and clone size were taken over from that table, and D and trimming were inferred from the DNA. This sample yields 210,000 or so clones, of which roughly 87% are seen a single time; 1.9% belongs to the top ten. The chain combines TRBV28 with TRBJ1-2, with TRBD1 as a possible D gene (6 bases). The TCR originated in a man aged 35-49 years with active or convalescent COVID-19. The specimen sequenced was peripheral blood. CDR3 DNA sequence: TGTGCCAGCAGTCAAACAGGGAACTATGGCTACACCTTC. The encoded protein is CASSQTGNYGYTF.